This TCR beta chain was obtained from a study of technical replicates of blood from a handful of donors. Generated by immunoSEQ multiplex PCR, the TCRdb table keeps only in-frame clones and is missing some. The table has tens of thousands of clones, more than 90% seen once. CDR3 length equals 20 residues. V shed 3 bases and J shed 2 bases, with 26 bases lying between them. Germline CDR1 is SGHDN and CDR2 is FVKESK. The sample was T cells isolated from PBMCs. The chain uses TRBV14 and TRBJ2-1, with D possibly being TRBD2 (8 bases). The sequence derives from a human donor in good health. The CDR3 sequence is CASSHSQGRSGSLTYNEQFF. Here the CDR3 DNA reads TGTGCCAGCAGCCATTCACAGGGGAGGAGCGGGAGTCTCACCTACAATGAGCAGTTCTTC.